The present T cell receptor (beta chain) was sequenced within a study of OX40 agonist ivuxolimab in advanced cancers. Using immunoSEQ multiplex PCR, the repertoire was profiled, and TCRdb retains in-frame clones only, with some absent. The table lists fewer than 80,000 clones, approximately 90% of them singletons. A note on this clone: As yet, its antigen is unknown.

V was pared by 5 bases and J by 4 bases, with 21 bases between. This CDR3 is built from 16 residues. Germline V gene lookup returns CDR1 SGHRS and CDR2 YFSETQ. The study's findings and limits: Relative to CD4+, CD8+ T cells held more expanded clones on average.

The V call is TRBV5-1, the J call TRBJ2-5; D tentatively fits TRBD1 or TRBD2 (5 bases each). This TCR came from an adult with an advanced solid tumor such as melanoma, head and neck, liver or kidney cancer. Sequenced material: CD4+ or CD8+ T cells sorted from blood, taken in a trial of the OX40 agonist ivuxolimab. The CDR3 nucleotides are TGCGCCAGCAGGATCGACGTTGGGGGTGGTGGAGAGACCCAGTACTTC. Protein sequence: CASRIDVGGGGETQYF.